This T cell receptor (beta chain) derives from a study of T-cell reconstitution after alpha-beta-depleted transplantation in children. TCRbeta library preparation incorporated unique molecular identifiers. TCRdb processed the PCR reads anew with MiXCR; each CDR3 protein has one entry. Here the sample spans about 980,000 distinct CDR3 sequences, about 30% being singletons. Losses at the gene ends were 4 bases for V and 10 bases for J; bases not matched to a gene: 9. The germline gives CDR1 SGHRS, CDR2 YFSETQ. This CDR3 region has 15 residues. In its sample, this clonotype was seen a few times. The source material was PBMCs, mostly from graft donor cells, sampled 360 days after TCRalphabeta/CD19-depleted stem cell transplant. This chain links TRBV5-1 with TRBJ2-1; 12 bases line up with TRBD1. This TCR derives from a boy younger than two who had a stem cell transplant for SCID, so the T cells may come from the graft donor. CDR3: CASSPGQGAGWEQFF. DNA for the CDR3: TGCGCCAGCAGCCCGGGACAGGGGGCAGGATGGGAGCAGTTCTTC.